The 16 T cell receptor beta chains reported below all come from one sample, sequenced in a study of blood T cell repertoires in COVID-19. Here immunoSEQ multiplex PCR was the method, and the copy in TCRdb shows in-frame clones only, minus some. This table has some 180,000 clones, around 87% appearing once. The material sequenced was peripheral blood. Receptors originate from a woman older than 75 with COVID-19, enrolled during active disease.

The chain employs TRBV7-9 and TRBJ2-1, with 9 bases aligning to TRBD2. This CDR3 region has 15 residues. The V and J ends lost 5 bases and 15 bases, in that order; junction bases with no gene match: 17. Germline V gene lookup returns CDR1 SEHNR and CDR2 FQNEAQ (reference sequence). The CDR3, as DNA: TGTGCCAGCAGCCCCGGGGCTAGCGGGAAAACTAGACGGTTCTTC. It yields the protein CASSPGASGKTRRFF.

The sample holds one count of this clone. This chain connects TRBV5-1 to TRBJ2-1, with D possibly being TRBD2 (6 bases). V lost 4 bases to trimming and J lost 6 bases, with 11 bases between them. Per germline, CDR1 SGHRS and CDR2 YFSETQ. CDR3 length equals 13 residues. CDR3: CASSDGTANEQFF. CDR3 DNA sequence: TGCGCCAGCAGCGACGGGACTGCCAATGAGCAGTTCTTC.

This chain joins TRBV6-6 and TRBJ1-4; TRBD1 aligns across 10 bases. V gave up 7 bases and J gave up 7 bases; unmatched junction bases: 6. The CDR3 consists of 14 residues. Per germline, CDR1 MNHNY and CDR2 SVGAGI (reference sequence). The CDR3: CASTLTGGGEKLFF. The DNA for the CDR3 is TGTGCCAGCACCCTGACAGGGGGCGGTGAAAAACTGTTTTTT.

The CDR3 here is CASSTGGSSYNEQFF. Here the CDR3 DNA reads TGTGCCAGCAGCACCGGAGGGAGCTCCTACAATGAGCAGTTCTTC. This sequence joins TRBV11-2 and TRBJ2-1, with a possible D match to TRBD2 (6 bases). Germline CDR1 reads SGHAT; CDR2 reads FQNNGV. CDR3 length: 15 amino acids. Deletions cut 5 bases from V and 0 bases from J, with 11 bases between.

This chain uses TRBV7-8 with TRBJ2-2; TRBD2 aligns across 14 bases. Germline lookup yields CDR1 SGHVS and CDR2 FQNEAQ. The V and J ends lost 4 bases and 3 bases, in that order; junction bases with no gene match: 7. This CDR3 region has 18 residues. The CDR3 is CASSSGLAGVGDTGELFF. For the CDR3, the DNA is TGTGCCAGCAGCTCGGGACTAGCGGGAGTCGGGGACACCGGGGAGCTGTTTTTT.

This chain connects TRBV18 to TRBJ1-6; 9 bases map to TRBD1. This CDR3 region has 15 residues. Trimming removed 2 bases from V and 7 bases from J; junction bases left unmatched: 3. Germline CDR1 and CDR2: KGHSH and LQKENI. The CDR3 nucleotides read TGTGCCAGCTCACCAAGGGGACAGGGAAATTCACCCCTCCACTTT. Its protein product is CASSPRGQGNSPLHF.

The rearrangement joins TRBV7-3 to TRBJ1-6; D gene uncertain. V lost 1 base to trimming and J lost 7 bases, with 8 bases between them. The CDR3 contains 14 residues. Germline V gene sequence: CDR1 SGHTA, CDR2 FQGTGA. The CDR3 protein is CASSLNTINSPLHF. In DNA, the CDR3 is TGTGCCAGCAGCTTAAACACAATCAATTCACCCCTCCACTTT. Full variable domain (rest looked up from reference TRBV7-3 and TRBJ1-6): GAGVSQTPSNKVTEKGKYVELRCDPISGHTALYWYRQSLGQGPEFLIYFQGTGAADDSGLPNDRFFAVRPEGSVSTLKIQRTERGDSAVYLCASSLNTINSPLHFGNGTRLTVT.

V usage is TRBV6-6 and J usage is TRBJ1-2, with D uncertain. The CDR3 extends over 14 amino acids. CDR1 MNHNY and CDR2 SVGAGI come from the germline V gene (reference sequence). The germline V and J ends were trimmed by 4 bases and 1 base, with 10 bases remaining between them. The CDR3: CASSLRRDNYGYTF. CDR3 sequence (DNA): TGTGCCAGCAGTTTGCGGCGGGATAACTATGGCTACACCTTC.

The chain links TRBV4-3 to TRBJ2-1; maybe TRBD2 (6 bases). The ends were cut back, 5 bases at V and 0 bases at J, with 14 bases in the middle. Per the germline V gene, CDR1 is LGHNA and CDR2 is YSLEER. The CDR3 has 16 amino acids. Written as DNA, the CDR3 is TGCGCCAGCAGCTCAAGCGGGTCCAGCTCCTACAATGAGCAGTTCTTC. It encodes CASSSSGSSSYNEQFF.

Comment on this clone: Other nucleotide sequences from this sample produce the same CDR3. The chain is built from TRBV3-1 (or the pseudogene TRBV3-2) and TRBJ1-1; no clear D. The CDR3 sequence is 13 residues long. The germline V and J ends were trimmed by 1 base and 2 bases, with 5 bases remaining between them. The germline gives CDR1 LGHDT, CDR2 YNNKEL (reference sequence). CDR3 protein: CASSQAVNTEAFF. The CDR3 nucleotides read TGTGCCAGCAGCCAAGCAGTTAACACTGAAGCTTTCTTT.

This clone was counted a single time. The CDR3 protein is CASSQGTGGITKTQYF. The CDR3 bases are TGTGCCAGCAGCCAAGGGACAGGGGGGATAACGAAGACCCAGTACTTC. V and J are TRBV3-1 (or the pseudogene TRBV3-2) and TRBJ2-5; 10 nucleotides match TRBD1. CDR1 and CDR2 from the germline V gene are LGHDT and YNNKEL (reference sequence). V trimming: 1 base; J trimming: 6 bases; junction bases outside the gene matches: 8. CDR3 length: 16 residues.

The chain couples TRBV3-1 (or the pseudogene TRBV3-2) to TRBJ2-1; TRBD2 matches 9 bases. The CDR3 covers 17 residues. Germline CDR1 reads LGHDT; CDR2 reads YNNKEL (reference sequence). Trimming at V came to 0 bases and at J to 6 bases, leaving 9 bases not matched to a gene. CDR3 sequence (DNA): TGTGCCAGCAGCCAAGATAGGGCTAGCGGGACGCCCAATGAGCAGTTCTTC. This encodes CASSQDRASGTPNEQFF.

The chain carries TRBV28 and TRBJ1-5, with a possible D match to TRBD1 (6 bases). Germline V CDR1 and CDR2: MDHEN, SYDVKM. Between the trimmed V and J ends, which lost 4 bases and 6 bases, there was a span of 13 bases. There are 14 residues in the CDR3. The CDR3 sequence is CASSSLSGVQPQHF. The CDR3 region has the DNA TGTGCCAGCAGTTCCCTTTCAGGGGTTCAGCCCCAGCATTTT.

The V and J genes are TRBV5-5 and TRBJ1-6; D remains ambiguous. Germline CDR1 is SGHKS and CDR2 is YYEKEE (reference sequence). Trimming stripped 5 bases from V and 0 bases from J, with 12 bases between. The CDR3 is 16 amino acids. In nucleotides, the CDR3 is TGTGCCAGCAGAGGAGACCCCAGCTCCTATAATTCACCCCTCCACTTT. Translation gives CASRGDPSSYNSPLHF.

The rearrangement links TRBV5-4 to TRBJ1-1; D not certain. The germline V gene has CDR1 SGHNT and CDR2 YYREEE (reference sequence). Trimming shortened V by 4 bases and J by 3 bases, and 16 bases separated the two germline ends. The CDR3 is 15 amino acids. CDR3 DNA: TGTGCCAGCAGCAAGGACCCCGACGGGGACACTGAAGCTTTCTTT. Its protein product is CASSKDPDGDTEAFF.

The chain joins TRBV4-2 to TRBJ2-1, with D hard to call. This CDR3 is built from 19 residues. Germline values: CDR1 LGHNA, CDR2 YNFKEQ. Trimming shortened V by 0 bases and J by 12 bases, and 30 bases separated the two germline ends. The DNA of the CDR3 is TGTGCCAGCAGCCAAGAATCAGCGTTGCCCCGCCTTTACAATGAGTTGCAGTTCTTC. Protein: CASSQESALPRLYNELQFF.